These T cell receptor beta chains were read from a single sample in a study of shared clonotypes between healthy human individuals. Clones were read by immunoSEQ multiplex PCR, and TCRdb kept only the in-frame ones, dropping some. Among 550,000 to 750,000 clones listed, roughly 94% were seen once. The sequencing input was naive CD8+ T cells sorted from blood. The receptors here all came from a man in his thirties or forties in good health. CDR3s include the opening cysteine and the closing phenylalanine or tryptophan. A D gene is named only where the DNA matches it firmly. The size field is filled for only some rows; it gives once, few, many or a size class.

v_call	clone_size	d_call	j_call	cdr3_nt	cdr3_aa
TRBV6-6	-	TRBD1	TRBJ1-2	TGTGCCAGCAGTTTCCGGGACAGGGGCTTGTCGAGAGGCTACACCTTC	CASSFRDRGLSRGYTF
TRBV10-2	-	TRBD2	TRBJ2-7	TGCGCCAGCTGGAGAGCGGGAGTTGACGAGCAGTACTTC	CASWRAGVDEQYF
TRBV10-1	-	-	TRBJ2-3	TGCGCCAGCAGTGATAACAGAGATACGCAGTATTTT	CASSDNRDTQYF
TRBV27	-	-	TRBJ2-3	TGTGCCAGCACCTACTCAGCAACGCAGTATTTT	CASTYSATQYF
TRBV29-1	-	-	TRBJ2-2	TGCAGCGGGGAACTTGGGGTGAACACCGGGGAGCTGTTTTTT	CSGELGVNTGELFF
TRBV9	-	-	TRBJ2-7	TGTGCCAGCAGCGTAGGAAGGAATCCCTACGAGCAGTACTTC	CASSVGRNPYEQYF
TRBV19	-	-	TRBJ1-5	TGTGCCAGTATACAGACAAGGGGCCGCGGGAATCAGCCCCAGCATTTT	CASIQTRGRGNQPQHF
TRBV6-5	few	-	TRBJ2-7	TGTGCCAGCAGAAGACAGTCTGGGGAGCAGTACTTC	CASRRQSGEQYF
TRBV28	-	-	TRBJ1-5	TGTGCCAGCAGTTTTGTACGCAGGGGTTCTCGGCAGCCCCAGCATTTT	CASSFVRRGSRQPQHF
TRBV9	-	TRBD1	TRBJ1-3	TGTGCCAGCAGCGCCGGGACAGCTCAAAACACCATATATTTT	CASSAGTAQNTIYF
TRBV28	-	-	TRBJ1-5	TGTGCCAGCAGTCGGACAGCATCACAAAATCAGCCCCAGCATTTT	CASSRTASQNQPQHF
TRBV19	-	TRBD1	TRBJ1-5	TGTGCCACTCGGACAGGCCTCGGCAATCAGCCCCAGCATTTT	CATRTGLGNQPQHF
TRBV4-3	few	-	TRBJ1-5	TGCGCCAGCAGCCAAGCATTGGCAGGGTTCGGTCAGCCCCAGCATTTT	CASSQALAGFGQPQHF
TRBV19	-	-	TRBJ2-1	TGTGCCAGTAGTAACCCGACAGCTTTATACAATGAGCAGTTCTTC	CASSNPTALYNEQFF
TRBV7-9	-	TRBD2	TRBJ2-5	TGTGCCAGCGGGTCGCGCGGGAGCCAAGAGACCCAGTACTTC	CASGSRGSQETQYF
TRBV7-9	-	-	TRBJ2-7	TGTGCCAGCAGCTTAGATGGCCAGAGACAGCACTTC	CASSLDGQRQHF
TRBV2	once	TRBD1	TRBJ2-3	TGTGCCATCCGCTCCAGGGGGAGAAGCACAGATACGCAGTATTTT	CAIRSRGRSTDTQYF
TRBV25-1	-	-	TRBJ2-1	TGTGCCAGCAGTGAAGCCGGGACTCCGCCCTACAATGAGCAGTTCTTC	CASSEAGTPPYNEQFF
TRBV14	-	-	TRBJ1-2	TGTGCCAGCAGCCCGGGACGGAACTATGGCTACACCTTC	CASSPGRNYGYTF
TRBV7-9	-	-	TRBJ1-4	TGTGCCAGCAGCTTACCCGGGACACCGACTAATGTAAAAGGTGAAAAACTGTTTTTT	CASSLPGTPTNVKGEKLFF
TRBV19	-	-	TRBJ1-5	TGTGCCAGTAGTATAGTCGGGGGGGGCAATCAGCCCCAGCATTTT	CASSIVGGGNQPQHF
TRBV5-1	few	TRBD1	TRBJ2-6	TGCGCCAGCAGCTTGGATTCGGCGACAGGGGCCTCTGGGGCCAACGTCCTGACTTTC	CASSLDSATGASGANVLTF
TRBV5-4	-	TRBD2	TRBJ2-2	TGTGCCAGCAGCTTGGTTGTGCTAGCGGGAGAGTCCGGGGAGCTGTTTTTT	CASSLVVLAGESGELFF
TRBV5-8	-	-	TRBJ1-1	TGTGCCAGCAGCTTAGGGGTGGGAACTGAAGCTTTCTTT	CASSLGVGTEAFF
TRBV18	-	-	TRBJ1-4	TGTGCCAGCTCACCACCGAGAGTCGGGAGAACTAATGAAAAACTGTTTTTT	CASSPPRVGRTNEKLFF
TRBV5-6	-	-	TRBJ2-7	TGTGCCAGCAGCTTGTGGTCCTACGAGCAGTACTTC	CASSLWSYEQYF
TRBV19	-	-	TRBJ2-1	TGTGCCAGTAGCCCGAGTTTAGGGTACAATGAGCAGTTCTTC	CASSPSLGYNEQFF
TRBV7-9	-	TRBD2	TRBJ2-1	TGTGCCAGCAGCTGGCGCCCTAGCGGGAGTATCGATGAGCAGTTCTTC	CASSWRPSGSIDEQFF
TRBV6-1	once	-	TRBJ1-1	TGTGCCAGCAGTGATCCCTCCTTTTTCGGGGGCACTGAAGCTTTCTTT	CASSDPSFFGGTEAFF